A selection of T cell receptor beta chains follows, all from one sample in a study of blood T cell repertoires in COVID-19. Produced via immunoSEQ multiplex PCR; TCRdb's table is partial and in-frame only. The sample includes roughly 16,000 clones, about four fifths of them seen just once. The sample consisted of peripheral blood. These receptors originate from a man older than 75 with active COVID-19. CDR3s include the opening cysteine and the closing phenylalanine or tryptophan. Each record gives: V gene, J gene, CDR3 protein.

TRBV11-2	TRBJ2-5	CASSLVRLAGSETQYF
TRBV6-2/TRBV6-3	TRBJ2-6	CASSYTQGQSSGANVLTF
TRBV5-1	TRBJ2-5	CASYDRPQETQYF
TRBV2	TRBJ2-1	CASNGLRPQGPYNEQFF
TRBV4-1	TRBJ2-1	CASSQGWGQGQQNEQFF
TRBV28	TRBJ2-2	CASSIRGSTGELFF
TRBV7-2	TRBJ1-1	CASSRGQGLMNTEAFF
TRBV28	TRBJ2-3	CASQRDPVDTQYF
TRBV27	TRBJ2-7	CASSTQGYEQYF
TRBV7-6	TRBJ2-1	CASSSSPGLAGVWSYNEQFF
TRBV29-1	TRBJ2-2	CSARVAGGPGGELFF
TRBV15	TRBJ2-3	CATLRDRGQGTQYF
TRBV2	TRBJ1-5	CASSEAQGRHSNQPQHF
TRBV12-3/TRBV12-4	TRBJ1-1	CASRRGRTEAFF
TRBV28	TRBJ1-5	CASSTLTQGYNQPQHF
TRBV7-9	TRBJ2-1	CASSLSGRVIEQFF
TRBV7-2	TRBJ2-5	CASSLVTSGSETQYF
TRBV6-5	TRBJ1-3	CASRSSGNTIYF
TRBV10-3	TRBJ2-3	CAIRPTGGTDTQYF
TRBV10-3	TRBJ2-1	CAISRTSGRTSSYNEQFF
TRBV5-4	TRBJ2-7	CASSPGLAVSYEQYF
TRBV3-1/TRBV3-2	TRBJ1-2	CASSPTGGTGGYTF
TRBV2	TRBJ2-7	CASGQETGTRYF
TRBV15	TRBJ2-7	CATSRDTSGAYEQYF
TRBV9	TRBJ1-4	CASSAQATNEKLFF
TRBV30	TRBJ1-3	CAWGLQGSSSGNTIYF
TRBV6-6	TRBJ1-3	CASSGGDAGNTIYF
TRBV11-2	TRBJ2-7	CASSLVGLAGDEQYF
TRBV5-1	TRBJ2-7	CASRREYEQYF
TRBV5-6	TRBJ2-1	CASSFPTSPSNEQFF
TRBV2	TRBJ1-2	CASSEALRTARLGYTF
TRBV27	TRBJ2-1	CASTSGRGYNEQFF
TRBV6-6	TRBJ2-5	CASSPLGTSGNQETQYF
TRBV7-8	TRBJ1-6	CASRPQPRGYNSPLHF
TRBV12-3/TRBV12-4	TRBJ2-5	CASTWGGGETQYF
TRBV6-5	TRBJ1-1	CASSVRQVLTEAFF
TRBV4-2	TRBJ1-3	CASSQGDTDGNTIYF